The subject of this entry is one T cell receptor beta chain. There are 16 residues in the CDR3. Germline CDR1 and CDR2: GTSNPN and SVGIG (reference sequence). The V and J ends lost 0 bases and 4 bases respectively, with 18 bases between them. The source of the sample is a study of technical replicates of blood from several donors. The table came from immunoSEQ multiplex PCR; TCRdb's copy has only in-frame clones and leaves some out. The data contain roughly 80,000 clones, around 94% of them singletons. Specimen: T cells isolated from PBMCs. V is TRBV30 and J is TRBJ1-1; no reliable D call. This sequence originates from a human donor in good health. Written as DNA, the CDR3 is TGTGCCTGGAGTGTCTCCTTCGCCGCCCCGGGCACTGAAGCTTTCTTT. It codes for CAWSVSFAAPGTEAFF.